This TCR beta chain was captured in a study of blood T cell repertoires in COVID-19 (dated by TCRdb to about 2020). Broadly, across the study: The collaborator samples originated in the United States, Italy and Spain and spanned the acute and convalescent phases of COVID-19. HLA class I and class II types, where available, came from metadata supplied by the sample provider rather than from assay-based typing. The prospective study material was composed of cDNA or gDNA derived from T cells, B-cell-depleted T cells, or PBMCs. A de-identified subject ID, COVID-19 status, age in years and sex were almost always included in the sample metadata. A freely available public database, intended as a resource for researchers studying the immune response to SARS-CoV-2, is where the repertoires were released. Samples came from the ongoing ImmuneRACE study (first 160 participants) plus 1,254 subjects from 6 global collaborators. Subjects who had been exposed to COVID-19, were actively infected with it, or had recovered from it provided the deeply sampled blood TCRbeta repertoires that made up the dataset.

Enrolling through a virtual design, the prospective study's participants ranged in age from roughly 18 to 95 years and lived across some 23 United States geographic areas. In the prospective study, cohorts were assigned on the basis of participant-reported clinical history obtained from a screening survey and a study questionnaire. For ImmuneRACE Cohort 3, a participant was defined as recovered based on two consecutive negative NP/OP PCR tests, clearance by a healthcare professional, or resolution of symptoms. In the prospective study, mobile phlebotomists collected whole blood, serum and a nasopharyngeal or oropharyngeal swab from each participant. Additional blood draws and questionnaires over an approximately 2-month period could optionally be provided by prospective study participants. Before DNA extraction, prospective study blood samples were shipped either frozen or at room temperature.

Broad study findings and their caveats: Clinical and demographic metadata were provided uncurated, with the amount varying by source and participant.

The immunoSEQ Assay, a bias-controlled multiplex PCR, was used to amplify TCRbeta CDR3 regions from genomic DNA. The source study handled its data this way. The number of nucleated cells in each sample was estimated by amplification of reference gene primers within the assay. To quantify the absolute abundance of each unique TCRbeta CDR3 rearrangement, sequence reads were collapsed and filtered. For each sample, productive Simpson clonality was calculated as the square root of Simpson's diversity index across productive rearrangements. TCRdb's version of the immuneACCESS table is confined to in-frame rearrangements and falls short of the full clone set. An unresolved V gene accounts for under half of the shortfall where checked; the remainder is of unknown origin. That table furnishes V, J and clone size, whereas the DNA furnished D and trimming. The sample records hundreds of thousands of clones, 87% of which are singletons. Over 6% of the sample lies in the top ten.

On this clone itself: Its specific antigen is unknown. The record has no base qualities; no much larger clone is one base away.

CDR1 GTSNPN and CDR2 SVGIG are derived from the germline V gene (reference sequence). The CDR3 runs 15 residues from the cysteine to the phenylalanine. Only the CDR3 region is kept as DNA, spanning 45 bases read in frame from base 1. Trimmed from V: 3 bases; trimmed from J: 1 base; junction bases lacking a gene match: 3. The specimen sequenced was PBMCs or T cells enriched from blood (not recorded which). The sequence came from a woman in her thirties or forties who had recovered from COVID-19. This chain joins TRBV30 to TRBJ2-2; TRBD1 lines up with 9 middle nucleotides. At the DNA level, the sequence is TGTGCCTGGAGCGGGACAGGGTTGAACACCGGGGAGCTGTTTTTT. It is translated as CAWSGTGLNTGELFF.